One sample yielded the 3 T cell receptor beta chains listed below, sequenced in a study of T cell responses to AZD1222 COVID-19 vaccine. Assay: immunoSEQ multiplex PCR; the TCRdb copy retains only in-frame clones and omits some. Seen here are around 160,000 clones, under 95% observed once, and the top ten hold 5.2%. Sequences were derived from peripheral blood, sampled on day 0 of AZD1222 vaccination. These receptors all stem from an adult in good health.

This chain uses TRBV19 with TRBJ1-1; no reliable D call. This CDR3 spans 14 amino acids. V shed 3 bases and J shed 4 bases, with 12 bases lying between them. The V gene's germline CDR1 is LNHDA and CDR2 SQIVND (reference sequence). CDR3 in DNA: TGTGCCAGTAGTATGTGGAAGTCCGGCACTGAAGCTTTCTTT. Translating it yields CASSMWKSGTEAFF.

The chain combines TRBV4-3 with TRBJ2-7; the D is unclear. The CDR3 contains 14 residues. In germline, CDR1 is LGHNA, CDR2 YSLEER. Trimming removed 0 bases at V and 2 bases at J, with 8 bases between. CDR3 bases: TGCGCCAGCAGCCAAGATGGCGGAACCTACGAGCAGTACTTC. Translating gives CASSQDGGTYEQYF.

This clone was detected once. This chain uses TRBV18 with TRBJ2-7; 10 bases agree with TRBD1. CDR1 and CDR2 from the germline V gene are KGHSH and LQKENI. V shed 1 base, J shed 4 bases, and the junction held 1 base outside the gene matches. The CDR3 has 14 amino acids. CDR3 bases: TGTGCCAGCTCACCACAGGACAGGGGGTACGAGCAGTACTTC. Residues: CASSPQDRGYEQYF.